Reported below is one TCR beta chain. Time point specified: cycle 4 day 1 (C4D1), after more than five weeks of nivolumab. Every patient was affected by relapse after autologous stem cell transplantation, while exposure to brentuximab vedotin was not uniform. The entry originates in a study of PD-1 blockade in classical Hodgkin lymphoma. Germline CDR1 SGHRS, CDR2 YFSETQ. V was pared by 5 bases and J by 6 bases, with 8 bases of the junction left unmatched. CDR3 length: 15 amino acids. Measured with immunoSEQ multiplex PCR; TCRdb has only the in-frame clones, and not every one. The sample records around 30,000 clones, over 75% being singletons.

The chain joins TRBV5-1 to TRBJ2-1, with TRBD2 matching 10 bases. The input for sequencing was peripheral blood mononuclear cells (PBMCs), taken before the fourth cycle of nivolumab. The receptor was derived from a human donor with classical Hodgkin lymphoma. The CDR3 is CASSYTGTSVNEQFF. CDR3 coding DNA: TGCGCCAGCAGTTACACCGGGACTAGCGTCAATGAGCAGTTCTTC.